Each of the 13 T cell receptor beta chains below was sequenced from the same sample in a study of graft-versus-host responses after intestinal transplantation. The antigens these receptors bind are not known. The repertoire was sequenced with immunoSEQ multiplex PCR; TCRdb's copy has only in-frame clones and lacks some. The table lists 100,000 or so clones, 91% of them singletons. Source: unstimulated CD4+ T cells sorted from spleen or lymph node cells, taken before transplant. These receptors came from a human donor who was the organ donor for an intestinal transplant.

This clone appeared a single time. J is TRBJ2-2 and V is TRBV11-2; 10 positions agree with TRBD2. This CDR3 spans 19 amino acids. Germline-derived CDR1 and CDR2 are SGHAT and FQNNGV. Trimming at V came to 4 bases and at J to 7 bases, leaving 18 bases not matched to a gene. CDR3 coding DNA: TGTGCCAGCAGCTCCCTCCCCCTCTCTAGCGGGGGATTTAGCGGGGAGCTGTTTTTT. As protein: CASSSLPLSSGGFSGELFF.

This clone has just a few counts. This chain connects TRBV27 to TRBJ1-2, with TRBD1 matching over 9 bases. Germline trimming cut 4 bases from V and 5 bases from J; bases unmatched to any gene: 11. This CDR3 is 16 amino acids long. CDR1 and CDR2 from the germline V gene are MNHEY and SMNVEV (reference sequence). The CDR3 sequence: CASSSISGQGLYGYTF. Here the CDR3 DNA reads TGTGCCAGCAGTTCAATTTCGGGACAGGGCCTGTATGGCTACACCTTC.

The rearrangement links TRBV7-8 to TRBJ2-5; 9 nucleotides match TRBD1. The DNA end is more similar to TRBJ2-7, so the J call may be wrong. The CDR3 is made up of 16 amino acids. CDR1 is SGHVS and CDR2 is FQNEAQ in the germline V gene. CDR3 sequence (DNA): TGTGCCAGCAGCTTAACAGGACAGGGGCGAGGTTACGAGCAGTACTTC. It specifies CASSLTGQGRGYEQYF.

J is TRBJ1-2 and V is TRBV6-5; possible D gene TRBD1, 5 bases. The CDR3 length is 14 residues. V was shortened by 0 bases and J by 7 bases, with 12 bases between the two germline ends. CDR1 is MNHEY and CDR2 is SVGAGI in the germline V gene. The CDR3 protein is CASSYSIRVGGYTF. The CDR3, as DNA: TGTGCCAGCAGTTACTCGATCAGGGTCGGTGGCTACACCTTC.

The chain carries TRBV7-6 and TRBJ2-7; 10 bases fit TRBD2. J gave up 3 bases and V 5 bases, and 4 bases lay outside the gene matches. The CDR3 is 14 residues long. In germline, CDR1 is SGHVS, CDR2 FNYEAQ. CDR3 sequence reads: CASSPTSGVYEQYF. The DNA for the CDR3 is TGTGCCAGCAGCCCAACTAGCGGGGTCTACGAGCAGTACTTC.

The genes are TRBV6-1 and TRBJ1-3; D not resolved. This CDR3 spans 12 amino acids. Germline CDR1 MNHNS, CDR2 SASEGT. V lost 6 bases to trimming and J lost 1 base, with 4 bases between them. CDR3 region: CASSRSGNTIYF. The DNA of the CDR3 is TGTGCCAGCAGCAGATCTGGAAACACCATATATTTT.

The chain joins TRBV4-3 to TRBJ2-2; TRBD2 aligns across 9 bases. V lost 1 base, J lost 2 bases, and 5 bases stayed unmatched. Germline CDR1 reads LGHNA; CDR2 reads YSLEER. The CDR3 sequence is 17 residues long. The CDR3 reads CASSQVASGANTGELFF. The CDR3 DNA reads TGCGCCAGCAGCCAAGTCGCTAGCGGGGCCAACACCGGGGAGCTGTTTTTT.

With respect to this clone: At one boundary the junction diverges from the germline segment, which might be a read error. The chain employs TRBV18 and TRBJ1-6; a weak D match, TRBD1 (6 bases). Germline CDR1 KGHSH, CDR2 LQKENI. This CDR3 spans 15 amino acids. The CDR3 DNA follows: TGTGCCAGCTCACCACGAGGGCAGGGGTTTTCGCCCCCCCACTTT. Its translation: CASSPRGQGFSPPHF.

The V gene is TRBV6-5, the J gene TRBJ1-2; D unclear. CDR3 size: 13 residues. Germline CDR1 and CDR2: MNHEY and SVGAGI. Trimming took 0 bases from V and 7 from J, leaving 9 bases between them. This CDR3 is CASSYSSEAGYTF. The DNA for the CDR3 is TGTGCCAGCAGTTACTCATCAGAGGCTGGCTACACCTTC.

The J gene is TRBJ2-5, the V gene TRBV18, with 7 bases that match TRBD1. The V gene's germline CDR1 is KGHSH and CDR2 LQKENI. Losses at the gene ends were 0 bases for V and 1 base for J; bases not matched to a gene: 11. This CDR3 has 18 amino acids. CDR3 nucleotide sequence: TGTGCCAGCTCACCACCGGTGACGAGGGGGCGCTCCCAAGAGACCCAGTACTTC. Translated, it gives CASSPPVTRGRSQETQYF.

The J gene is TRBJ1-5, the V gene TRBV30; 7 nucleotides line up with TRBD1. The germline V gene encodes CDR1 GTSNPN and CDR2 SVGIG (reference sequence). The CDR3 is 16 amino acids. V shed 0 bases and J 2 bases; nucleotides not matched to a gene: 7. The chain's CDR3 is CAWSVPGGWGNQPQHF. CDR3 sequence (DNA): TGTGCCTGGAGTGTACCAGGGGGTTGGGGCAATCAGCCCCAGCATTTT.

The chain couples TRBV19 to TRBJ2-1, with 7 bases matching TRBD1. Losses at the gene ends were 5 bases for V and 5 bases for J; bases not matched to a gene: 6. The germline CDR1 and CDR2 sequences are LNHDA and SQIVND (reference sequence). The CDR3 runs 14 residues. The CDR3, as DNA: TGTGCCAGTAGTCTTACGGGACAGCACAATGAGCAGTTCTTC. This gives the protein CASSLTGQHNEQFF. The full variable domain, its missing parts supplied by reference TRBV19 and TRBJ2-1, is DGGITQSPKYLFRKEGQNVTLSCEQNLNHDAMYWYRQDPGQGLRLIYYSQIVNDFQKGDIAEGYSVSREKKESFPLTVTSAQKNPTAFYLCASSLTGQHNEQFFGPGTRLTVL.

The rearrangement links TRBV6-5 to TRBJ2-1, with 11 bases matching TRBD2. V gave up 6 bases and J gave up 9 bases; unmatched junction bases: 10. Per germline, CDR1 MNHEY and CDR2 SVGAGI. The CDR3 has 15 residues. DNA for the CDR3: TGTGCCAGCAGCCCCGCTAGCGGGGGGTACGGTGAGCAGTTCTTC. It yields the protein CASSPASGGYGEQFF.